A selection of T cell receptor beta chains follows, all from one sample in a study of T cell responses to AZD1222 COVID-19 vaccine. Method: immunoSEQ multiplex PCR; TCRdb's copy keeps in-frame clones and lacks some. The table records approximately 89,000 clones, just over 90% of them present only once. The source was peripheral blood, collected 28 days after the second AZD1222 dose. The source is an adult who received the AZD1222 COVID-19 vaccine. The CDR3 runs from the conserved cysteine through the conserved F or W. D genes are given only for firm matches. Part of the rows lack a size; the others show once, few, many or a class for expanded clones.

v_call: TRBV7-9; clone_size: -; j_call: TRBJ2-5; d_call: -; cdr3_aa: CASSSVQNPETQYF; cdr3_nt: TGTGCCAGCAGCTCTGTACAAAACCCAGAGACCCAGTACTTC
v_call: TRBV10-3; clone_size: -; j_call: TRBJ1-6; d_call: -; cdr3_aa: CAISESTRAAYNSPLHF; cdr3_nt: TGTGCCATCAGTGAGTCGACTCGGGCCGCCTATAATTCACCCCTCCACTTT
v_call: TRBV5-8; clone_size: -; j_call: TRBJ1-2; d_call: TRBD1; cdr3_aa: CASSRRGRGLVGYTF; cdr3_nt: TGTGCCAGCAGCCGCCGGGGGAGGGGGCTCGTCGGCTACACCTTC
v_call: TRBV3-1/TRBV3-2; clone_size: -; j_call: TRBJ2-4; d_call: -; cdr3_aa: CASSQFPAKNIQYF; cdr3_nt: TGTGCCAGCAGCCAATTTCCAGCCAAAAACATTCAGTACTTC
v_call: TRBV2; clone_size: -; j_call: TRBJ2-7; d_call: -; cdr3_aa: CASNTGWSNEQYF; cdr3_nt: TGTGCCAGCAATACAGGGTGGTCCAACGAGCAGTACTTC
v_call: TRBV5-4; clone_size: -; j_call: TRBJ2-1; d_call: TRBD2; cdr3_aa: CASSLDLGGSYHEQFF; cdr3_nt: TGTGCCAGCAGCTTGGACCTTGGCGGGAGTTACCATGAGCAGTTCTTC
v_call: TRBV24-1; clone_size: -; j_call: TRBJ2-3; d_call: TRBD1; cdr3_aa: CATSDPGGLADTQYF; cdr3_nt: TGTGCCACCAGTGATCCAGGGGGCCTAGCAGATACGCAGTATTTT
v_call: TRBV5-1; clone_size: once; j_call: TRBJ1-4; d_call: TRBD1; cdr3_aa: CASSPSYQGAGEKLFF; cdr3_nt: TGCGCCAGCAGCCCAAGCTACCAGGGGGCAGGCGAAAAACTGTTTTTT
v_call: TRBV27; clone_size: -; j_call: TRBJ2-7; d_call: -; cdr3_aa: CASSLSRWGEQYF; cdr3_nt: TGTGCCAGCAGTTTGTCGAGGTGGGGCGAGCAGTACTTC
v_call: TRBV7-9; clone_size: -; j_call: TRBJ2-1; d_call: TRBD2; cdr3_aa: CASSSLAGASYNEQFF; cdr3_nt: TGTGCCAGCAGCTCCCTAGCGGGAGCCTCCTACAATGAGCAGTTCTTC